This T cell receptor beta chain comes out of a study of technical replicates of blood from a few donors (dated 2017 in TCRdb). To prepare the library, the immunoSEQ multiplex PCR assay was applied. TCRdb retrieved this table from immuneACCESS and kept in-frame rearrangements only. Not all clones are present; in checked studies, unresolved V genes account for under half, and no reason is known for the remainder. The sample contains approximately 81,000 clones, around 95% of them found a single time. The top ten clonotypes cover roughly 0.4% of the sample. V lost 2 bases and J lost 3 bases, and the count of bases not matched to a germline gene is 0. Including cysteine and phenylalanine, the CDR3 has 13 amino acids. Of all the DNA, just the CDR3 is kept, 39 bases in frame from base 1. The germline V gene supplies CDR1 SGHAT and CDR2 FQNNGV. On this clone: What this receptor recognizes is not known. The record has no base qualities; no much larger clone is one base away.

This receptor was taken from a human donor in good health. Sequencing was carried out using T cells isolated from PBMCs. The chain was built from TRBV11-2 and TRBJ1-1, with 7 central nucleotides matching TRBD1. CDR3 region: CASSLQGDTEAFF. In nucleotide form, the sequence is TGTGCCAGCAGCTTACAGGGGGACACTGAAGCTTTCTTT.